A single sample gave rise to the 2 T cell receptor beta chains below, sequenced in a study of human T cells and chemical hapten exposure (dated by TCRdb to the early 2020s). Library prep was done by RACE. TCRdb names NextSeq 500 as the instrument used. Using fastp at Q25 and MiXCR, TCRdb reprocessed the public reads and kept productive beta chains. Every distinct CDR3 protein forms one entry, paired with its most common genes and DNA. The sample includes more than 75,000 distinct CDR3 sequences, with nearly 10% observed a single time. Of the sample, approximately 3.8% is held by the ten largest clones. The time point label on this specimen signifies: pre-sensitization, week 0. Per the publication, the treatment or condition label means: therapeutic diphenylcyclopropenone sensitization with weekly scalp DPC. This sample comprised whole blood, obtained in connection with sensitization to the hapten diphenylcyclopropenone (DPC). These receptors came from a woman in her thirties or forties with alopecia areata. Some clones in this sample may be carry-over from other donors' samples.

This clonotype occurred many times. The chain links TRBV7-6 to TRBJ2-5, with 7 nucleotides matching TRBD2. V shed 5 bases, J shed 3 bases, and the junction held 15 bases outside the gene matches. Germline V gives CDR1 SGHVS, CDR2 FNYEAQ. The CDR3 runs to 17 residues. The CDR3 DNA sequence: TGTGCCAGCAGCACACGAGAGGGACTTCGGGGGGAAGAGACCCAGTACTTC. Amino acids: CASSTREGLRGEETQYF. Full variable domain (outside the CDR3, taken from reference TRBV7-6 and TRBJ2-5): GAGVSQSPRYKVTKRGQDVALRCDPISGHVSLYWYRQALGQGPEFLTYFNYEAQQDKSGLPNDRFSAERPEGSISTLTIQRTEQRDSAMYRCASSTREGLRGEETQYFGPGTRLLVL.

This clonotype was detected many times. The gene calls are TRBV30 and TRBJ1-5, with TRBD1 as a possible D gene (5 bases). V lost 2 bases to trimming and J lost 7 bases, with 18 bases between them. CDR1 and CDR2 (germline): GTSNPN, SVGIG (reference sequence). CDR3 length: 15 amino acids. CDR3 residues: CAWSHYGQGRQPQHF. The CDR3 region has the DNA TGTGCCTGGAGTCATTATGGGCAGGGTAGGCAGCCCCAGCATTTT.